Following are 11 T cell receptor beta chains from one sample sequenced in a study of shared clonotypes between healthy human individuals. Method: immunoSEQ multiplex PCR; TCRdb's copy keeps in-frame clones and lacks some. The sample lists around 1.9 million clones; roughly 95% were seen once. Cells designated naive CD8 were CD45RO-negative and were positively selected for CCR7, with terminally differentiated effector memory CD45RA+ cells excluded. Specimen: naive CD8+ T cells from PBMCs. Receptors were obtained from a man younger than 30 in good health. Some clones in this sample may be carry-over from other donors' samples.

J is TRBJ2-7 and V is TRBV6-1; D remains unclear. This CDR3 region has 11 residues. CDR1 and CDR2 (germline): MNHNS, SASEGT. Trimming shortened V by 6 bases and J by 3 bases, and 6 bases separated the two germline ends. The CDR3 DNA reads as TGTGCCAGCAGGGATTACTACGAGCAGTACTTC. It is translated as CASRDYYEQYF.

The chain employs TRBV5-4 and TRBJ2-1; D perhaps matches TRBD1 (5 bases). CDR1 SGHNT and CDR2 YYREEE come from the germline V gene (reference sequence). The CDR3 extends over 12 amino acids. Trimming removed 3 bases from V and 10 bases from J, with 11 bases in between. CDR3 sequence (DNA): TGTGCCAGCAGCTGGGGCTCTATGGAGCAGTTCTTC. Amino acids: CASSWGSMEQFF. The full variable domain, in which reference TRBV5-4 and TRBJ2-1 provide the parts outside the CDR3, is ETGVTQSPTHLIKTRGQQVTLRCSSQSGHNTVSWYQQALGQGPQFIFQYYREEENGRGNFPPRFSGLQFPNYSSELNVNALELDDSALYLCASSWGSMEQFFGPGTRLTVL.

V usage is TRBV10-1 and J usage is TRBJ2-5; D gene uncertain. CDR3 length equals 9 residues. Between the trimmed V and J ends, which lost 6 bases and 13 bases, there was a span of 9 bases. Germline V CDR1 and CDR2: WNHNN, SYGVQD (reference sequence). The CDR3 region is CASSPPRYF. For the CDR3, the DNA is TGCGCCAGCAGCCCCCCCCGGTACTTC.

The rearrangement uses TRBV12-5 and TRBJ1-2, with a tentative D call TRBD1 (5 bases). The CDR3 is 14 residues long. CDR1 LGHNT and CDR2 FRNRAP come from the germline V gene. Between the trimmed V and J ends, which lost 1 base and 3 bases, there was a span of 9 bases. The CDR3, as DNA: TGTGCTAGTGGTTTGGACGGGACGGACTATGGCTACACCTTC. It translates to CASGLDGTDYGYTF.

This rearrangement joins TRBV5-6 to TRBJ2-1; D might be TRBD2 (5 bases). The CDR3 contains 15 residues. Trimming cost V 3 bases and J 4 bases, with 14 bases left between them. Germline CDR1 and CDR2: SGHDT and YYEEEE. CDR3 region: CASSSWRVLYNEQFF. CDR3 sequence (DNA): TGTGCCAGCAGCTCATGGCGGGTACTTTACAATGAGCAGTTCTTC.

This rearrangement joins TRBV9 to TRBJ2-5; D is uncertain. Germline values: CDR1 SGDLS, CDR2 YYNGEE. This CDR3 comprises 15 residues. Trimming removed 2 bases at V and 1 base at J, with 12 bases between. The CDR3 DNA follows: TGTGCCAGCAGCGTGTCGTCGAGTATCCAAGAGACCCAGTACTTC. Its translation: CASSVSSSIQETQYF.

This chain connects TRBV4-3 to TRBJ1-5; D is ambiguous. Per germline, CDR1 LGHNA and CDR2 YSLEER. With 0 bases removed from V and 9 bases from J, the gap between germline ends came to 21 bases. The CDR3 is made up of 17 amino acids. In DNA form, the CDR3 reads TGCGCCAGCAGCCAAGATCATCGGATGCGTGGGTCGTCGCCCCAGCATTTT. It translates to CASSQDHRMRGSSPQHF.

The chain combines TRBV7-9 with TRBJ1-2; TRBD1 aligns across 8 bases. This CDR3 has 14 amino acids. Per the germline V gene, CDR1 is SEHNR and CDR2 is FQNEAQ (reference sequence). Germline trimming cut 7 bases from V and 7 bases from J; bases unmatched to any gene: 11. CDR3 loop: CASIKYVDRGGYTF. CDR3 in DNA: TGTGCCAGCATCAAATATGTTGACAGGGGTGGCTACACCTTC.

This clone was detected only once. This CDR3 is also generated by other DNA sequences in the sample. This chain joins TRBV5-1 and TRBJ1-1; weak D call: TRBD1 (5 bases). V was clipped by 4 bases and J by 1 base, with 11 bases between them. CDR1 and CDR2 (germline): SGHRS, YFSETQ. The CDR3 contains 14 residues. The CDR3 sequence is CASSTFTGNTEAFF. Here the CDR3 DNA reads TGCGCCAGCAGCACATTCACAGGGAACACTGAAGCTTTCTTT. Combining the CDR3 with reference TRBV5-1 and TRBJ1-1 gives the whole variable domain KAGVTQTPRYLIKTRGQQVTLSCSPISGHRSVSWYQQTPGQGLQFLFEYFSETQRNKGNFPGRFSGRQFSNSRSEMNVSTLELGDSALYLCASSTFTGNTEAFFGQGTRLTVV.

The CDR3 loop is CASSRGFSTDTQYF. CDR3 coding DNA: TGTGCCAGCAGTAGAGGGTTTAGCACAGATACGCAGTATTTT. The chain has TRBV27 and TRBJ2-3, with D perhaps TRBD2 (5 bases). The CDR3 is 14 residues long. Germline V gene data show CDR1 as MNHEY and CDR2 as SMNVEV (reference sequence). Trimming cost V 5 bases and J 0 bases, with 9 bases left between them.

V gene TRBV7-9 combines with J gene TRBJ1-1; 9 positions match TRBD1. The CDR3 sequence is 16 residues long. V lost 4 bases, J lost 0 bases, and 6 bases stayed unmatched. Germline V gives CDR1 SEHNR, CDR2 FQNEAQ (reference sequence). The CDR3 loop reads CASSSKDRGLNTEAFF. The CDR3 DNA follows: TGTGCCAGCAGCTCCAAGGACAGGGGATTGAACACTGAAGCTTTCTTT.